A single sample is the source of the 15 T cell receptor beta chains below, sequenced in a study of cytomegalovirus exposure and HLA in healthy donors. 60 Vbeta and 13 Jbeta primers were used in PCR. Profiling relied on immunoSEQ multiplex PCR, and the TCRdb table lists in-frame clones only, not all of them. The data contain roughly 120,000 clones, around 79% of them singletons. Sequenced: PBMCs. The receptors derive from a woman aged 18-29 years in good health and CMV-seronegative.

The chain employs TRBV19 and TRBJ2-7, with D possibly TRBD2 on 5 matching bases. Trimming cost V 0 bases and J 7 bases, with 16 bases left between them. Germline CDR1 is LNHDA and CDR2 is SQIVND (reference sequence). CDR3 length equals 15 residues. In DNA form, the CDR3 reads TGTGCCAGTAGTATAGATTGGAGCGGTTCCAGGGAGCAGTACTTC. This encodes CASSIDWSGSREQYF.

The rearrangement uses TRBV19 and TRBJ1-1; 7 nucleotides line up with TRBD1. The CDR3 contains 13 residues. V was clipped by 11 bases and J by 3 bases; unmatched bases: 9. The germline V gene encodes CDR1 LNHDA and CDR2 SQIVND (reference sequence). In DNA form, the CDR3 reads TGTGCCGCCCGACAGGGTTTAGACACTGAAGCTTTCTTT. This sequence encodes CAARQGLDTEAFF.

The chain combines TRBV27 with TRBJ2-6; tentative D call: TRBD2 (5 bases). V dropped 8 bases and J dropped 0 bases, with 11 bases sitting between them. This CDR3 is 15 amino acids long. From germline, CDR1 is MNHEY and CDR2 SMNVEV (reference sequence). DNA for the CDR3: TGTGCCAGCGGAGGAGTCTACTCTGGGGCCAACGTCCTGACTTTC. Protein product: CASGGVYSGANVLTF.

The chain uses TRBV11-2 and TRBJ1-1, with no clear D. V was trimmed by 4 bases and J by 7 bases, leaving 7 bases between them. The CDR3 sequence is 11 residues long. Germline values: CDR1 SGHAT, CDR2 FQNNGV. The CDR3 sequence is CASSYSGEAFF. The CDR3 DNA sequence: TGTGCCAGCAGCTACTCAGGTGAAGCTTTCTTT.

V and J are TRBV2 and TRBJ1-4; D uncertain. Trimming left V 2 bases short and J 8 bases short, with 9 bases between. This CDR3 contains 13 residues. The V gene's germline CDR1 is SNHLY and CDR2 FYNNEI. In nucleotides, the CDR3 is TGTGCCAGCAGTGAAACACGGAGGGAAAAACTGTTTTTT. This sequence encodes CASSETRREKLFF.

The V call is TRBV7-2, the J call TRBJ2-7; TRBD2 aligns across 8 bases. Per the germline V gene, CDR1 is SGHTA and CDR2 is FQGNSA. J gave up 2 bases and V 7 bases, and 10 bases lay outside the gene matches. This CDR3 spans 15 amino acids. This CDR3 is CASTLSVSGTYEQYF. For the CDR3, the DNA is TGTGCCAGCACCCTTAGCGTTAGCGGGACCTACGAGCAGTACTTC. The whole variable domain, filled in from reference TRBV7-2 and TRBJ2-7, reads GAGVSQSPSNKVTEKGKDVELRCDPISGHTALYWYRQSLGQGLEFLIYFQGNSAPDKSGLPSDRFSAERTGGSVSTLTIQRTQQEDSAVYLCASTLSVSGTYEQYFGPGTRLTVT.

This clone showed up just a few times. The CDR3 region has the DNA TGCGCCAGCAGCTTGGTCAGCGGGCTAAACATTCAGTACTTC. It codes for CASSLVSGLNIQYF. The chain links TRBV5-1 to TRBJ2-4, with D possibly being TRBD2 (6 bases). Germline CDR1 reads SGHRS; CDR2 reads YFSETQ. V was trimmed by 0 bases and J by 6 bases, leaving 10 bases between them. CDR3 size: 14 residues.

This clone has just one count. The rearrangement joins TRBV7-2 to TRBJ2-5; 10 bases are a match to TRBD1. CDR1 and CDR2 (germline): SGHTA, FQGNSA. V dropped 1 base and J dropped 2; count of bases not matched to a gene: 7. This CDR3 has 17 amino acids. The CDR3 region is CASSLGILGQGQETQYF. In nucleotides, the CDR3 is TGTGCCAGCAGCTTAGGGATTCTGGGACAGGGGCAAGAGACCCAGTACTTC.

V gene TRBV27 combines with J gene TRBJ1-2; 7 nucleotides agree with TRBD1. This CDR3 region has 14 residues. Germline loops: CDR1 MNHEY, CDR2 SMNVEV (reference sequence). The V gene end was trimmed by 6 bases and the J gene end by 5 bases; junction bases not matched to a gene: 9. CDR3 coding DNA: TGTGCCAGCAGCCAAACAGGGGCTCGGTATGGCTACACCTTC. It encodes CASSQTGARYGYTF.

This sequence joins TRBV7-2 and TRBJ2-7, with TRBD2 matching over 7 bases. Germline-derived CDR1 and CDR2 are SGHTA and FQGNSA. V shed 6 bases and J 10 bases; nucleotides not matched to a gene: 18. The CDR3 extends over 15 amino acids. The CDR3 nucleotides are TGTGCCAGCAGTCGGGGGGTGGACTATTTTGTAGGTCAGTACTTC. Protein: CASSRGVDYFVGQYF.

This chain uses TRBV7-2 with TRBJ1-1, with D perhaps matching TRBD1 (5 bases). The CDR3 runs to 14 residues. Germline assignment: CDR1 SGHTA and CDR2 FQGNSA. The ends were cut back, 6 bases at V and 5 bases at J, with 16 bases in the middle. CDR3 DNA: TGTGCCAGCAGGAGACAGCCTAAAACGACTGAAGCTTTCTTT. Encoded protein: CASRRQPKTTEAFF.

The chain joins TRBV7-9 to TRBJ1-2, with TRBD1 matching over 7 bases. The CDR3 spans 11 residues. Germline values: CDR1 SEHNR, CDR2 FQNEAQ (reference sequence). Trimming took 6 bases from V and 10 from J; bases not matched to a gene: 5. DNA of the CDR3: TGTGCCAGCAGATCTACAGGGGACTACACCTTC. It encodes CASRSTGDYTF. Full variable domain (missing parts from reference TRBV7-9 and TRBJ1-2): DTGVSQNPRHKITKRGQNVTFRCDPISEHNRLYWYRQTLGQGPEFLTYFQNEAQLEKSRLLSDRFSAERPKGSFSTLEIQRTEQGDSAMYLCASRSTGDYTFGSGTRLTVV.

V is TRBV9 and J is TRBJ2-5; D is unclear. V lost 4 bases and J 0 bases, leaving 4 bases between the germline ends. The CDR3 runs 12 residues. In germline, CDR1 is SGDLS, CDR2 YYNGEE. CDR3 region: CASSPNQETQYF. In DNA form, the CDR3 reads TGTGCCAGCAGCCCAAACCAAGAGACCCAGTACTTC.

The rearrangement uses TRBV11-2 and TRBJ2-2; 7 bases are shared with TRBD1. Trimming cost V 4 bases and J 4 bases; bases outside gene matches: 6. CDR3 length: 15 residues. CDR1 is SGHAT, CDR2 FQNNGV, per germline. CDR3 sequence (DNA): TGTGCCAGCAGCTCCCGACAGGGAAGCACCGGGGAGCTGTTTTTT. It translates to CASSSRQGSTGELFF.

This chain links TRBV27 with TRBJ2-7, with D perhaps TRBD2 (6 bases). The ends were cut back, 8 bases at V and 12 bases at J, with 23 bases in the middle. CDR3 size: 13 residues. Germline CDR1 and CDR2: MNHEY and SMNVEV (reference sequence). The CDR3 DNA sequence: TGTGCCAGCGTTGGAAGGCACCTGGGGGGTCTGTACTTC. Its protein is CASVGRHLGGLYF.